The clone carrying this T cell receptor (beta chain) was seen only once. This sample stems from a study of blood T cells in healthy people across ages. The germline CDR1 and CDR2 sequences are SNHLY and FYNNEI. The CDR3 is 15 amino acids. Trimming removed 2 bases at V and 7 bases at J, with 12 bases between. Then a second PCR, running about 6 to 11 cycles, was carried out with a sample-barcoded 5' primer and a J-beta primer mix. TCRdb ran MiXCR on the 5' RACE reads and lists one entry per CDR3 protein. The sample contains about 670,000 distinct CDR3 sequences, 40% to 65% of which appear only once. Sequences were obtained from blood. This receptor was taken from an elderly woman in good health. The chain links TRBV2 to TRBJ1-6; D is uncertain. CDR3 residues: CASSETGQQNSPLHF. The CDR3 DNA reads as TGTGCCAGCAGTGAAACTGGTCAGCAAAATTCACCCCTCCACTTT. The full variable domain, its missing parts supplied by reference TRBV2 and TRBJ1-6, is EPEVTQTPSHQVTQMGQEVILRCVPISNHLYFYWYRQILGQKVEFLVSFYNNEISEKSEIFDDQFSVERPDGSNFTLKIRSTKLEDSAMYFCASSETGQQNSPLHFGNGTRLTVT.